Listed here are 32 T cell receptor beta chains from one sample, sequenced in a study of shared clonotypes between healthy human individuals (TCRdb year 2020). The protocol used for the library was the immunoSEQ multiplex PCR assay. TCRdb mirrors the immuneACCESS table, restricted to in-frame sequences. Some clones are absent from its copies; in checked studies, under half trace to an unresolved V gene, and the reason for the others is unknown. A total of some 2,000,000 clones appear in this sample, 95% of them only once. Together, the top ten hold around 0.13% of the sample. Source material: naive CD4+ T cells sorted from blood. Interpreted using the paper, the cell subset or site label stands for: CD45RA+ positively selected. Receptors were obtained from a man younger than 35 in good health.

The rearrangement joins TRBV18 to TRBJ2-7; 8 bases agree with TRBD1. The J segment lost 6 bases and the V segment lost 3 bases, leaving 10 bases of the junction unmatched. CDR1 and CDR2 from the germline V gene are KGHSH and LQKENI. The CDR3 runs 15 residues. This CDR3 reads CASSPSGTGRPEQYF. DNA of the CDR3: TGTGCCAGCTCACCGTCCGGGACAGGCCGCCCCGAGCAGTACTTC.

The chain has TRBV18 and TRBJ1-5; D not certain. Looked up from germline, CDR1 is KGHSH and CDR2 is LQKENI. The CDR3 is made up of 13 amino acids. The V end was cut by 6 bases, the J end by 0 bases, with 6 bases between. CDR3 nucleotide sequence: TGTGCCAGCTCCCCCTTTAGCAATCAGCCCCAGCATTTT. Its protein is CASSPFSNQPQHF.

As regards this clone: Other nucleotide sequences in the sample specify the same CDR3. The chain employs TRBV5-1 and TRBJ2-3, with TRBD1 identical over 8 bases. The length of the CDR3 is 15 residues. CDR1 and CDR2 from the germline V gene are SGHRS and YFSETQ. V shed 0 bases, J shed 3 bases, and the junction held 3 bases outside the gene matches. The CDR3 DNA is TGCGCCAGCAGCTTGGGACAGGGGAGGACAGATACGCAGTATTTT. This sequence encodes CASSLGQGRTDTQYF.

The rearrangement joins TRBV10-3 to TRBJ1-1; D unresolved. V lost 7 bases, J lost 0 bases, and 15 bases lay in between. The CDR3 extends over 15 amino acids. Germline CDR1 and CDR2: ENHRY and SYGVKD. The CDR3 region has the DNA TGTGCCATCACCCCAGACCAGGCCGTGAACACTGAAGCTTTCTTT. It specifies CAITPDQAVNTEAFF.

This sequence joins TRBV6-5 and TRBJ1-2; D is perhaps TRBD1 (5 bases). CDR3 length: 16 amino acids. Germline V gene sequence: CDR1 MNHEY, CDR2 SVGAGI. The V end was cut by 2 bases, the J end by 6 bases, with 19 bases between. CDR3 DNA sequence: TGTGCCAGCAGTTACCCTACCCGGCCGGGACCAAATGGCTACACCTTC. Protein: CASSYPTRPGPNGYTF.

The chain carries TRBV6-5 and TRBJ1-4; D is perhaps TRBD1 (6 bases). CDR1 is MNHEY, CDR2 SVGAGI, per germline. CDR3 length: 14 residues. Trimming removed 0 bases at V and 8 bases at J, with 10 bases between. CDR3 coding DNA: TGTGCCAGCAGTTACTCCGGGACAACAGAAAAACTGTTTTTT. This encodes CASSYSGTTEKLFF.

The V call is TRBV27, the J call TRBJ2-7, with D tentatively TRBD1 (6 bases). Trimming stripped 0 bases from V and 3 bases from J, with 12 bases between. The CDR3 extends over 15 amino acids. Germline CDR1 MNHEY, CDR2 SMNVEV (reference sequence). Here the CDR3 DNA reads TGTGCCAGCAGTTTATCCCACCTAGGGGGCTACGAGCAGTACTTC. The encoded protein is CASSLSHLGGYEQYF.

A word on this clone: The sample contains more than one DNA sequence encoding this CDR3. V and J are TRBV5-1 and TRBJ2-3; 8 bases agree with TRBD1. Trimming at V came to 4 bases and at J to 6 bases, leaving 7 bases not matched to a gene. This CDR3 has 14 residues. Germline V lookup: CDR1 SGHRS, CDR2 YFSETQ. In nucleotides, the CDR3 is TGCGCCAGCAGCCCTGGACAGGGTGTCGATACGCAGTATTTT. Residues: CASSPGQGVDTQYF.

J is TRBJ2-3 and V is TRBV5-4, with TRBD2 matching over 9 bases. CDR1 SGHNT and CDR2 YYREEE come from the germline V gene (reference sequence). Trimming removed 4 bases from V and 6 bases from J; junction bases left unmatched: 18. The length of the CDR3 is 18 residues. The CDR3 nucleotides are TGTGCCAGCAGCGTGGAGGTGGCTAGCGGGACTGGTGCCGATACGCAGTATTTT. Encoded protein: CASSVEVASGTGADTQYF.

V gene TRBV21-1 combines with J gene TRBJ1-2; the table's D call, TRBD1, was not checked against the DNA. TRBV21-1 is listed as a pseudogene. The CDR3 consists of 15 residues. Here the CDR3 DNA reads TGTGCCAGCAGCAAAGCGCCCACAGGCCGCTATGGCTACACCTTC. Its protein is CASSKAPTGRYGYTF.

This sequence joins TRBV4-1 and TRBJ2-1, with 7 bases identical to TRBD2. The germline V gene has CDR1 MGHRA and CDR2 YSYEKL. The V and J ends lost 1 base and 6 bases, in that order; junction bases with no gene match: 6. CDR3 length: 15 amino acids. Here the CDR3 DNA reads TGCGCCAGCAGCCAAGTGCCAGCGGGGTTCAATGAGCAGTTCTTC. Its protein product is CASSQVPAGFNEQFF.

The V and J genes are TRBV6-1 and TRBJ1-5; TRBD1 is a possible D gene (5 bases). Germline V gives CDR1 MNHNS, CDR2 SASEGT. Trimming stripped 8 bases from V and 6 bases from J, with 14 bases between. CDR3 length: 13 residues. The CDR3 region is CASRSGQGQPQHF. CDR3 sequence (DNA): TGTGCCAGCCGATCAGGGCAGGGTCAGCCCCAGCATTTT.

The CDR3 loop reads CASSLGNREWETQYF. As DNA, the CDR3 is TGTGCCAGCAGCTTGGGCAACAGGGAGTGGGAGACCCAGTACTTC. The chain has TRBV5-4 and TRBJ2-5, with D maybe TRBD1 (6 bases). Trimming took off 0 bases at V and 5 bases at J, with 14 bases between the two ends. There are 15 residues in the CDR3. Per germline, CDR1 SGHNT and CDR2 YYREEE (reference sequence).

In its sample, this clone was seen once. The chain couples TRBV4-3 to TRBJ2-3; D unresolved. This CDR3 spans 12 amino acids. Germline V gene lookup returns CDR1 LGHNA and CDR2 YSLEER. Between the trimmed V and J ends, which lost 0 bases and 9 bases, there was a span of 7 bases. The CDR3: CASSQEVGTQYF. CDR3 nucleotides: TGCGCCAGCAGCCAAGAGGTGGGGACGCAGTATTTT.

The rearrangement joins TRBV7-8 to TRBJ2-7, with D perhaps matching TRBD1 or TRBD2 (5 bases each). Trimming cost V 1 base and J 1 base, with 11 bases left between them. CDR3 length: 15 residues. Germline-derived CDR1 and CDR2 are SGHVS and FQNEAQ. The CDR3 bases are TGTGCCAGCAGCTTAGATGGGGACGCTTCCTACGAGCAGTACTTC. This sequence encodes CASSLDGDASYEQYF.

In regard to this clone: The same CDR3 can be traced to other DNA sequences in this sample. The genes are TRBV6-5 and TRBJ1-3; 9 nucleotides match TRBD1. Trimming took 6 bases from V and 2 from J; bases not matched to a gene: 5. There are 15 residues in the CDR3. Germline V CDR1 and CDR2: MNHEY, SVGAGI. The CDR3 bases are TGTGCCAGCAGATCTGGACAGGGGACTGGAAACACCATATATTTT. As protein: CASRSGQGTGNTIYF.

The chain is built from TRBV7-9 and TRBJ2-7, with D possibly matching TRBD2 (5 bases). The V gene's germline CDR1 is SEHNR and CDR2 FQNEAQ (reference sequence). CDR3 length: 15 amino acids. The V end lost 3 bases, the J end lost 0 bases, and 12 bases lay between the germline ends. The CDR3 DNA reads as TGTGCCAGCAGCTTGTCGCCTAGCACCTCCTACGAGCAGTACTTC. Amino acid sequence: CASSLSPSTSYEQYF.

The CDR3 nucleotides are TGTGCCAGCAGCGTTGACAGGGGGCAGCAAGGCTACACCTTC. The encoded protein is CASSVDRGQQGYTF. The chain is built from TRBV9 and TRBJ1-2, with 10 bases fitting TRBD1. Looked up from germline, CDR1 is SGDLS and CDR2 is YYNGEE. The CDR3 is 14 residues long. V was pared by 2 bases and J by 8 bases, with 6 bases of the junction left unmatched.

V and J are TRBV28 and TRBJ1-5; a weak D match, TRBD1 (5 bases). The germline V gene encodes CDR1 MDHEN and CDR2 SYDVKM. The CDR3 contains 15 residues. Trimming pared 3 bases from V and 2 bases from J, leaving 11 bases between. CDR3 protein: CASSFPGTGNQPQHF. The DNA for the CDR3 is TGTGCCAGCAGTTTCCCTGGGACGGGCAATCAGCCCCAGCATTTT.

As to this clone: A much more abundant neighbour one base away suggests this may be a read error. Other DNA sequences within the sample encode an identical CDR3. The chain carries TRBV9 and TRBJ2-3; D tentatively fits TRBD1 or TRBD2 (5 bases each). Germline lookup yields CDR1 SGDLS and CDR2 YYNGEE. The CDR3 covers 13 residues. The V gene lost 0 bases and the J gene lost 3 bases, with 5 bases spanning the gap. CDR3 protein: CASSVGGTDTQYF. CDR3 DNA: TGTGCCAGCAGCGTAGGGGGGACAGATACGCAGTATTTT.

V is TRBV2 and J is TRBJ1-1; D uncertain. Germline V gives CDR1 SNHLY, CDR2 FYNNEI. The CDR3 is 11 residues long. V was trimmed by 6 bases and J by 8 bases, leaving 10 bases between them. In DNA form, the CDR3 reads TGTGCCAGCAGCCTGGAGAGGGAAGCTTTCTTT. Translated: CASSLEREAFF.

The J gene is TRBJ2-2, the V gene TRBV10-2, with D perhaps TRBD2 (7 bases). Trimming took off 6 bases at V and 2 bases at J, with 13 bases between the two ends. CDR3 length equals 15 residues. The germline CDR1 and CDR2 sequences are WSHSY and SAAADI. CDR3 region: CASRGGTRNTGELFF. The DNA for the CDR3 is TGCGCCAGCAGGGGAGGGACACGAAACACCGGGGAGCTGTTTTTT.

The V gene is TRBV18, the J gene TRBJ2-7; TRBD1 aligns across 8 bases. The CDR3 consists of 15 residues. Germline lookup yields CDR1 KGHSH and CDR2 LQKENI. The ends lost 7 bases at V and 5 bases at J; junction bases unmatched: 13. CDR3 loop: CASFRGRGRFDEQYF. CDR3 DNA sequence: TGTGCCAGCTTTCGTGGCAGGGGGCGCTTCGACGAGCAGTACTTC.

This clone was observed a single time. CDR3 DNA: TGTGCCAGTAGTCCCGACAGGGGTCGCACAGATACGCAGTATTTT. Translation gives CASSPDRGRTDTQYF. V usage is TRBV19 and J usage is TRBJ2-3, with TRBD1 matching 8 bases. The CDR3 is made up of 15 amino acids. The germline gives CDR1 LNHDA, CDR2 SQIVND (reference sequence). The V segment lost 5 bases and the J segment 1 base; nucleotides outside the gene matches: 5.

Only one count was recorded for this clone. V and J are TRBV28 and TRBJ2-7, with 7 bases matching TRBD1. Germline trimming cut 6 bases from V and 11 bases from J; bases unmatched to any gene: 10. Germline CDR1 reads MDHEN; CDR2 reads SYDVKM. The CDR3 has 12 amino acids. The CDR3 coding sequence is TGTGCCAGCAGCTCAGGGGGACCGACAGAGTACTTC. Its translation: CASSSGGPTEYF. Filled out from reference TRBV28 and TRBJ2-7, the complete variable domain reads DVKVTQSSRYLVKRTGEKVFLECVQDMDHENMFWYRQDPGLGLRLIYFSYDVKMKEKGDIPEGYSVSREKKERFSLILESASTNQTSMYLCASSSGGPTEYFGPGTRLTVT.

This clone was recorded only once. The CDR3 loop reads CASSQGQGNQPQHF. The CDR3 bases are TGCGCCAGCAGCCAGGGACAGGGCAATCAGCCCCAGCATTTT. This chain links TRBV5-1 with TRBJ1-5, with TRBD1 identical over 8 bases. Germline assignment: CDR1 SGHRS and CDR2 YFSETQ. Trimming cost V 4 bases and J 2 bases; bases outside gene matches: 2. This CDR3 contains 14 residues.

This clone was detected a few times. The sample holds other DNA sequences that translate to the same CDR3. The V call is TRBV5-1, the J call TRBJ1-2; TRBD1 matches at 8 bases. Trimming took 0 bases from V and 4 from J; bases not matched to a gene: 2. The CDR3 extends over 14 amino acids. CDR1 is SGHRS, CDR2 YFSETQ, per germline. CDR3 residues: CASSLGQGAYGYTF. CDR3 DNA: TGCGCCAGCAGCTTGGGGCAGGGGGCCTATGGCTACACCTTC.

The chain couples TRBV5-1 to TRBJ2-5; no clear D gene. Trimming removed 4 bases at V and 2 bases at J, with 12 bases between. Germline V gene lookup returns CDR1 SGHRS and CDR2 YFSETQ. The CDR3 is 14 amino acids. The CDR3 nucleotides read TGCGCCAGCAGCCCCGGACGCAATCAAGAGACCCAGTACTTC. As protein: CASSPGRNQETQYF.

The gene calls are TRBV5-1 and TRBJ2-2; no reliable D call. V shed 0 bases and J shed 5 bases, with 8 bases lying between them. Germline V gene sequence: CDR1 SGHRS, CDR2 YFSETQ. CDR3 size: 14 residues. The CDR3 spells CASSLAPGTGELFF. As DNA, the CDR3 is TGCGCCAGCAGCTTGGCTCCCGGGACCGGGGAGCTGTTTTTT.

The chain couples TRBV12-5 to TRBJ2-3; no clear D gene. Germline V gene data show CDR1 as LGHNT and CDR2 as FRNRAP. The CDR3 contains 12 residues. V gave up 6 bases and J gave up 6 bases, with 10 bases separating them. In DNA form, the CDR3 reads TGTGCTAGTGGCCTTTACGGGGATACGCAGTATTTT. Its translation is CASGLYGDTQYF.

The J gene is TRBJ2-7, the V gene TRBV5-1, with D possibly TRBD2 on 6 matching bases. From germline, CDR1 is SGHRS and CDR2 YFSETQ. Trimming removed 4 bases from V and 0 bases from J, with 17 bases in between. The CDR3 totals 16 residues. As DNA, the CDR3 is TGCGCCAGCAGCCGTGCCCCTGGGGACTCCTCCTACGAGCAGTACTTC. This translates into CASSRAPGDSSYEQYF.

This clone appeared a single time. CDR3 in amino acids: CAWSARQGAYEQYF. The CDR3, as DNA: TGTGCCTGGAGTGCCCGACAGGGGGCCTACGAGCAGTACTTC. V and J are TRBV30 and TRBJ2-7; 9 positions match TRBD1. In germline, CDR1 is GTSNPN, CDR2 SVGIG (reference sequence). The CDR3 runs 14 residues. The V gene end was trimmed by 1 base and the J gene end by 2 bases; junction bases not matched to a gene: 3.